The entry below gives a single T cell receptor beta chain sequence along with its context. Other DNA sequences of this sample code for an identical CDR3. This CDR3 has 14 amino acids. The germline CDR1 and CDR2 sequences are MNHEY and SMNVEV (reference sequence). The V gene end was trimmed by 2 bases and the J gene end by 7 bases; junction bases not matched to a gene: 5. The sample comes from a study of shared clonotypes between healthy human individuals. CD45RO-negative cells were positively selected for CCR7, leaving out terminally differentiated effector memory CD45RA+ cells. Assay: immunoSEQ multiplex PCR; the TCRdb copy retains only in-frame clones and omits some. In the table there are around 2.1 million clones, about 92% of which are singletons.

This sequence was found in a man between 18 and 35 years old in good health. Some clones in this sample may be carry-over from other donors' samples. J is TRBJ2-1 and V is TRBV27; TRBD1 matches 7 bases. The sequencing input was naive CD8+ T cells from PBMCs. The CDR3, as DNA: TGTGCCAGCAGTTTAAGACAGGGTACGAATGAGCAGTTCTTC. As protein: CASSLRQGTNEQFF.